Below, 5 T cell receptor beta chains from the same sample are listed, as sequenced in a study of tumor and adjacent non-tumor tissue in lung cancer. The template was RNA from unsorted bulk tissue. TCRbeta libraries were built with three rounds of nested PCR, modified from ARM-PCR. Via MiXCR, TCRdb re-called the multiplex PCR reads, giving one row per CDR3 protein. Found here are 220,000 or so distinct CDR3 sequences, roughly 70% of them singletons; the top ten hold roughly 24%. What was sequenced was lung tumor tissue. These receptors originate from a man in his sixties with non-small cell lung cancer.

This clonotype has ten or more counts. The rearrangement joins TRBV6-1 to TRBJ1-4; D is possibly TRBD1 (5 bases). The CDR3 sequence is 14 residues long. With 1 base removed from V and 8 bases from J, the gap between germline ends came to 11 bases. The germline gives CDR1 MNHNS, CDR2 SASEGT. CDR3 amino acids: CASSEGQGGEKLFF. The CDR3 DNA sequence: TGTGCCAGCAGTGAAGGTCAGGGAGGAGAAAAACTGTTTTTT.

Turning to this clonotype: At one end the junction does not follow the germline gene, possibly because of a read error. V is TRBV11-2 and J is TRBJ2-1; a weak D match, TRBD1 (6 bases). Germline assignment: CDR1 SGHAT and CDR2 FQNNGV. The CDR3 is made up of 12 amino acids. This chain's CDR3 is CTSSLDLGGQFF. DNA of the CDR3: TGTACCAGCAGTTTAGACCTAGGGGGTCAGTTCTTC.

In regard to this clonotype: At one end the junction does not follow the germline gene, possibly because of a read error. V gene TRBV20-1 combines with J gene TRBJ2-7; 12 nucleotides align to TRBD1. Germline CDR1 and CDR2: DFQATT and SNEGSKA (reference sequence). This CDR3 contains 15 residues. CDR3 coding DNA: TGCAGTGCTGTCGGGACAGGGGGCTTCGCCTACAAGCAGTACTTC. It codes for CSAVGTGGFAYKQYF.

The rearrangement joins TRBV4-3 to TRBJ2-2; D is possibly TRBD2 (6 bases). CDR1 and CDR2 (germline): LGHNA, YSLEER. V was clipped by 1 base and J by 4 bases, with 16 bases between them. The CDR3 is made up of 17 amino acids. Written as DNA, the CDR3 is TGCGCCAGCAGCCAAGCTTTGGGGGGAGCGGTCACCGGGGAGCTGTTTTTT. Translating gives CASSQALGGAVTGELFF.

On this clonotype: A read error may account for a junction end that differs from germline. The chain links TRBV11-3 to TRBJ2-2, with D perhaps TRBD2 (5 bases). From germline, CDR1 is SGHNT and CDR2 YENEEA. This CDR3 comprises 18 residues. The CDR3 region is CASSFRGAGGYRAGKLFF. The CDR3 DNA reads as TGTGCCAGCAGCTTCCGGGGAGCTGGAGGATACAGAGCCGGGAAGCTGTTTTTT. The whole variable domain, remainder taken from reference TRBV11-3 and TRBJ2-2, is EAGVVQSPRYKIIEKKQPVAFWCNPISGHNTLYWYLQNLGQGPELLIRYENEEAVDDSQLPKDRFSAERLKGVDSTLKIQPAELGDSAVYLCASSFRGAGGYRAGKLFFGEGSRLTVL.